This T cell receptor beta chain originates from a study of cytomegalovirus exposure and HLA in healthy donors. PCR used 60 Vbeta primers and 13 Jbeta primers. Sequenced by immunoSEQ multiplex PCR; TCRdb stores in-frame clones only, minus some. The sample has about 89,000 clones, 60% to 80% seen once. Study outcomes and limitations: Investigators reported around 150 TCR beta chains as tied to cytomegalovirus.

About this clone: Its specificity is not known.

CDR3 length: 16 amino acids. Trimming at V came to 4 bases and at J to 7 bases, leaving 5 bases not matched to a gene. In germline, CDR1 is MNHNS, CDR2 SASEGT. The chain uses TRBV6-1 and TRBJ2-3; TRBD2 agrees at 16 bases. The sequence was obtained from a young man in good health and CMV-seronegative. Sample: PBMCs. CDR3 nucleotides: TGTGCCAGCAGTGTGACGGGACTAGCGGGGGGGAATACGCAGTATTTT. Translated: CASSVTGLAGGNTQYF.